This TCR beta chain was captured by sequencing in a study of blood T cell repertoires in COVID-19. About the study: Sites across the United States, Italy and Spain contributed samples from acute and convalescent COVID-19. T cells, B-cell-depleted T cells, or PBMCs supplied cDNA or gDNA.

This clone showed up just once. The germline V gene encodes CDR1 MNHEY and CDR2 SVGAGI. The V and J ends lost 3 bases and 3 bases respectively, with 11 bases between them. The CDR3 covers 14 residues. In the original processing: Scientists estimated how many nucleated cells there were by amplifying reference gene primers. This table comes from immunoSEQ multiplex PCR, and its TCRdb copy is limited to in-frame clones, with some not included. From that table come the V and J calls and clone size; the DNA was used to work out D and trimming. This table has approximately 68,000 clones, 82% appearing once.

Sequences were obtained from peripheral blood. This TCR came from a human donor in a cohort sampled during active COVID-19. J is TRBJ1-1 and V is TRBV6-5, with D possibly being TRBD1 (6 bases). The CDR3 region is CASSYREGDTEAFF. As DNA, the CDR3 is TGTGCCAGCAGTTATCGGGAGGGGGACACTGAAGCTTTCTTT.